This T cell receptor beta chain stems from a study of cytomegalovirus exposure and HLA in healthy donors. Overall study context: The same platform was used for the 110 or so validation repertoires as for the approximately 670 first-cohort repertoires, as reported in a later analysis. General observations from the study: Clusters of TCRs from the first cohort tended to co-occur in the 130 or so validation repertoires (as a later analysis found). It was 150 to 200 TCR beta chains that were listed as cytomegalovirus-associated.

Some clones are missing from TCRdb's copy, which holds only in-frame ones; the method was immunoSEQ multiplex PCR. This table holds about 330,000 clones, roughly 88% found once. This CDR3 has 17 residues. The germline gives CDR1 SGHRS, CDR2 YFSETQ. J gave up 2 bases and V 0 bases, and 6 bases lay outside the gene matches. A remark on this clone: Its specificity is unknown.

The clonotype was recovered from a young woman in good health and CMV-seronegative. The sample consisted of PBMCs. The rearrangement uses TRBV5-1 and TRBJ2-1; 9 bases match TRBD1. In DNA, the CDR3 is TGCGCCAGCAGCTTGGTCAGGGACAGGGCCCCCTACAATGAGCAGTTCTTC. It codes for CASSLVRDRAPYNEQFF.